The 31 T cell receptor beta chains listed next were all sequenced from one sample in a study of CD8+CD57+ T cells in acquired aplastic anemia. Genomic DNA served as template for TCR beta VDJ and CDR3 profiling. TCRdb reprocessed the reads with MiXCR, giving one entry per CDR3 protein. The sample carries about 40,000 distinct CDR3 sequences, 60% to 70% recorded once. The patients chosen for sequencing had shown expansion of CD8+CD57+ cells (detected by flow cytometry). The sample comprised sorted CD4+, CD8+, or CD8+CD57+ T cells (not recorded which) from PBMCs. The origin of the receptors is a human donor with aplastic anemia.

This clonotype has more than one count but fewer than ten. Possible read error: a much larger clone is one base away. This chain connects TRBV5-1 to TRBJ2-1, with 7 bases aligning to TRBD1. Germline-derived CDR1 and CDR2 are SGHRS and YFSETQ. The CDR3 extends over 17 amino acids. J gave up 2 bases and V 3 bases, and 11 bases lay outside the gene matches. CDR3 sequence (DNA): TGCGCCAGCAGCTCGAGGGGGTCGGGACAGCCCTACAATGAGCAGTTCTTC. Amino acid sequence: CASSSRGSGQPYNEQFF.

The chain couples TRBV10-2 to TRBJ1-1; TRBD1 agrees at 8 bases. Germline values: CDR1 WSHSY, CDR2 SAAADI. CDR3 length: 15 residues. J was trimmed by 2 bases and V by 5 bases; bases with no gene match: 7. Here the CDR3 reads CASSRGQGGNTEAFF. As DNA, the CDR3 is TGCGCCAGCAGTCGCGGACAGGGCGGCAACACTGAAGCTTTCTTT.

This chain connects TRBV19 to TRBJ2-3; TRBD1 agrees at 7 bases. The germline V gene has CDR1 LNHDA and CDR2 SQIVND (reference sequence). The CDR3 is made up of 14 amino acids. Trimming at V came to 10 bases and at J to 2 bases, leaving 9 bases not matched to a gene. The CDR3 coding sequence is TGTGCCAATCGATACAGGGGCGACACAGATACGCAGTATTTT. Protein: CANRYRGDTDTQYF.

The CDR3 here is CATAKGQTPYEQYF. For the CDR3, the DNA is TGTGCCACTGCGAAGGGACAGACTCCCTACGAGCAGTACTTC. This chain joins TRBV15 and TRBJ2-7; 7 bases map to TRBD1. The CDR3 spans 14 residues. Trimming took 9 bases from V and 2 from J; bases not matched to a gene: 10. Germline V gene sequence: CDR1 LNHNV, CDR2 YYDKDF (reference sequence).

This clonotype was seen a few times. Just one base apart from a much larger clone, this may be a read error. The rearrangement links TRBV20-1 to TRBJ2-7, with TRBD2 as a possible D gene (6 bases). CDR1 is DFQATT, CDR2 SNEGSKA, per germline (reference sequence). V lost 3 bases, J lost 9 bases, and 18 bases lay in between. The CDR3 extends over 13 amino acids. The CDR3 loop is CSASGLEGDGQYF. CDR3 in DNA: TGCAGTGCTAGTGGCTTGGAGGGAGACGGGCAGTACTTC.

The CDR3 protein is CASSSDVNYGYTF. CDR3 nucleotide sequence: TGCGCCAGCAGCTCTGACGTAAACTATGGCTACACCTTC. The chain carries TRBV5-1 and TRBJ1-2; no clear D gene. Germline V gene data show CDR1 as SGHRS and CDR2 as YFSETQ. V was shortened by 3 bases and J by 2 bases, with 8 bases between the two germline ends. The CDR3 runs 13 residues.

The rearrangement joins TRBV9 to TRBJ1-5; perhaps TRBD1 as D (5 bases). The CDR3 spans 16 residues. Germline CDR1 SGDLS, CDR2 YYNGEE. Trimming removed 4 bases at V and 0 bases at J, with 14 bases between. The CDR3 spells CASSSGGGDSNQPQHF. In DNA, the CDR3 is TGTGCCAGCAGCTCCGGGGGGGGGGATAGCAATCAGCCCCAGCATTTT.

This clonotype occurred once. One base away lies a much larger clone, so this may be a sequencing read error. The rearrangement joins TRBV5-4 to TRBJ2-1, with TRBD1 matching over 9 bases. Trimming at V came to 3 bases and at J to 0 bases, leaving 4 bases not matched to a gene. This CDR3 comprises 16 residues. CDR1 and CDR2 (germline): SGHNT, YYREEE (reference sequence). This chain's CDR3 is CASSWETGGSYNEQFF. The CDR3 DNA sequence: TGTGCCAGCAGCTGGGAGACAGGGGGCTCCTACAATGAGCAGTTCTTC.

The chain joins TRBV24-1 to TRBJ2-3, with D tentatively TRBD1 or TRBD2 (5 bases each). Deletions cut 4 bases from V and 2 bases from J, with 12 bases between. The CDR3 loop spans 15 amino acids. Per germline, CDR1 KGHDR and CDR2 SFDVKD. The CDR3 nucleotides are TGTGCCACCAGTGAAAGGGACCGAGACACAGATACGCAGTATTTT. Amino acid sequence: CATSERDRDTDTQYF.

This chain connects TRBV24-1 to TRBJ2-3; D unclear. Germline CDR1 reads KGHDR; CDR2 reads SFDVKD. V gave up 9 bases and J gave up 6 bases, with 9 bases separating them. The CDR3 loop spans 11 amino acids. Written as DNA, the CDR3 is TGTGCCACCTCCGCGGAGGATACGCAGTATTTT. As protein: CATSAEDTQYF.

This clonotype showed up many times. V gene TRBV6-1 combines with J gene TRBJ2-7; 7 bases are shared with TRBD1. CDR3 length equals 15 residues. V shed 0 bases, J shed 9 bases, and the junction held 11 bases outside the gene matches. The germline V gene has CDR1 MNHNS and CDR2 SASEGT. The CDR3 region has the DNA TGTGCCAGCAGTGAAGCGGCAGGACAGGCCTTTCGGCAGTACTTC. The encoded protein is CASSEAAGQAFRQYF.

As for this clonotype: The junction does not match germline at one end; this may be a read error. The chain carries TRBV7-7 and TRBJ1-1; 7 nucleotides line up with TRBD1. Germline V gene data show CDR1 as SSHAT and CDR2 as FNYEAQ (reference sequence). The CDR3 sequence is 17 residues long. This CDR3 is CASSLSPENNRGVKLFF. The DNA of the CDR3 is TGTGCTAGCAGCTTAAGTCCCGAAAACAACAGGGGAGTGAAGCTTTTCTTT.

The J gene is TRBJ1-4, the V gene TRBV10-3; TRBD1 might be the D (5 bases). This CDR3 is built from 15 residues. CDR1 is ENHRY, CDR2 SYGVKD, per germline. V was clipped by 2 bases and J by 7 bases, with 14 bases between them. CDR3 loop: CAISEQRGAFEKLFF. The CDR3 nucleotides are TGTGCCATCAGTGAGCAACGGGGCGCATTTGAAAAACTGTTTTTT.

This clonotype was seen just once. V gene TRBV10-3 combines with J gene TRBJ1-1; 7 bases map to TRBD1. The CDR3 has 15 amino acids. Germline trimming cut 4 bases from V and 1 base from J; bases unmatched to any gene: 6. The germline V gene has CDR1 ENHRY and CDR2 SYGVKD. CDR3: CAISVEGQKNTEAFF. The CDR3 nucleotides are TGTGCCATCAGTGTGGAGGGACAGAAGAACACTGAAGCTTTCTTT.

The rearrangement links TRBV24-1 to TRBJ1-6; TRBD1 agrees at 9 bases. V lost 4 bases, J lost 7 bases, and 4 bases stayed unmatched. Germline CDR1 is KGHDR and CDR2 is SFDVKD. This CDR3 is 15 amino acids long. The CDR3: CATSDVDRGNSPLHF. The CDR3 coding sequence is TGTGCCACCAGTGACGTCGACAGGGGGAATTCACCCCTCCACTTT.

This clonotype was seen only once. V is TRBV20-1 and J is TRBJ1-5; D might be TRBD1 (5 bases). Germline loops: CDR1 DFQATT, CDR2 SNEGSKA (reference sequence). CDR3 length: 13 amino acids. Trimming took 5 bases from V and 3 from J, leaving 11 bases between them. The CDR3 nucleotides read TGCAGTGCTGGGGGACGGATCAATCAGCCCCAGCATTTT. Residues: CSAGGRINQPQHF.

This chain connects TRBV16 to TRBJ2-7; D ambiguous. V was cut by 3 bases and J by 1 base, with 4 bases left in between. This CDR3 comprises 12 residues. Per the germline V gene, CDR1 is KGHSY and CDR2 is FQNENV. This CDR3 reads CASSQGSYEQYF. The CDR3, as DNA: TGTGCCAGCAGCCAGGGTTCCTACGAGCAGTACTTC. The variable domain in full, completed from reference TRBV16 and TRBJ2-7, reads GEEVAQTPKHLVRGEGQKAKLYCAPIKGHSYVFWYQQVLKNEFKFLISFQNENVFDETGMPKERFSAKCLPNSPCSLEIQATKLEDSAVYFCASSQGSYEQYFGPGTRLTVT.

There are many counts of this clonotype. The chain uses TRBV6-1 and TRBJ2-7, with D perhaps matching TRBD1 or TRBD2 (8 bases each). There are 18 residues in the CDR3. V was pared by 8 bases and J by 2 bases, with 28 bases between. Germline loops: CDR1 MNHNS, CDR2 SASEGT. The chain's CDR3 is CASPQGTGGDRPPYEQYF. The CDR3 DNA is TGTGCCAGCCCGCAGGGCACCGGGGGGGACAGGCCCCCCTACGAGCAGTACTTC.

This clonotype was seen repeatedly, ten times or more. CDR3 nucleotide sequence: TGTGCCAGCAGCCACACTGGAGGGCGAGAGACCCAGTACTTC. Its translation is CASSHTGGRETQYF. The rearrangement links TRBV7-9 to TRBJ2-5, with D possibly being TRBD2 (6 bases). V shed 5 bases and J shed 4 bases, with 14 bases lying between them. Germline V gene sequence: CDR1 SEHNR, CDR2 FQNEAQ (reference sequence). The CDR3 consists of 14 residues.

The chain links TRBV15 to TRBJ2-7; the D gene is possibly TRBD2 (6 bases). CDR1 is LNHNV, CDR2 YYDKDF, per germline (reference sequence). The CDR3 is 15 amino acids. V lost 1 base and J 2 bases, leaving 12 bases between the germline ends. The CDR3 DNA follows: TGTGCCACCAGCAGAGTGGGGCGGGACCCCTACGAGCAGTACTTC. Encoded protein: CATSRVGRDPYEQYF.

This clonotype occurred once. This chain links TRBV20-1 with TRBJ1-3, with TRBD1 as a possible D gene (5 bases). CDR3 length equals 11 residues. From germline, CDR1 is DFQATT and CDR2 SNEGSKA (reference sequence). CDR3 in amino acids: CGGRSGNTIYF. DNA for the CDR3: TGCGGGGGACGGTCTGGAAACACCATATATTTT.

This chain links TRBV6-7 with TRBJ1-2, with D unresolved. TRBV6-7 is known as an ORF, though its function is uncertain. This CDR3 has 8 residues. CDR3 sequence: CAFYGYTF. The CDR3 DNA reads TGTGCGTTCTATGGCTACACCTTC.

This chain uses TRBV7-6 with TRBJ2-7, with 8 bases fitting TRBD2. The V and J ends lost 0 bases and 5 bases, in that order; junction bases with no gene match: 3. CDR3 length: 14 amino acids. Germline CDR1 and CDR2: SGHVS and FNYEAQ. The DNA for the CDR3 is TGTGCCAGCAGCTTAGCGCCGGGGGGGAACGAGCAGTACTTC. This encodes CASSLAPGGNEQYF.

Only a few counts were recorded for this clonotype. A much more abundant neighbour one base away suggests this may be a read error. J is TRBJ1-1 and V is TRBV6-1; tentative D call: TRBD1 (6 bases). Looked up from germline, CDR1 is MNHNS and CDR2 is SASEGT. The CDR3 length is 13 residues. CDR3 DNA: TGTGCCATCCAAAGGACAGAGAACACTGAAGCTCTCTTT. Protein: CAIQRTENTEALF.

The chain is built from TRBV15 and TRBJ2-5; no clear D. The length of the CDR3 is 14 residues. The ends were cut back, 2 bases at V and 7 bases at J, with 14 bases in the middle. Germline V gene lookup returns CDR1 LNHNV and CDR2 YYDKDF (reference sequence). Written as DNA, the CDR3 is TGTGCCACCAGCAGACTTACTGATTCGGGGACCCAGTACTTC. Translating it yields CATSRLTDSGTQYF.

This clonotype was seen ten or more times. This rearrangement joins TRBV5-1 to TRBJ1-1; D uncertain. CDR1 and CDR2 (germline): SGHRS, YFSETQ. The ends were cut back, 4 bases at V and 4 bases at J, with 11 bases in the middle. This CDR3 comprises 13 residues. CDR3: CASSPSKATEAFF. DNA of the CDR3: TGCGCCAGCAGCCCGAGTAAAGCCACTGAAGCTTTCTTT.

This clonotype was seen repeatedly, ten times or more. V gene TRBV9 combines with J gene TRBJ2-2; the D gene is possibly TRBD1 (6 bases). Germline V gives CDR1 SGDLS, CDR2 YYNGEE. There are 15 residues in the CDR3. V gave up 4 bases and J gave up 6 bases, with 16 bases separating them. The CDR3 region has the DNA TGTGCCAGCAGCCCCTATAACAGGGCGGCCGGGGAGCTGTTTTTT. It translates to CASSPYNRAAGELFF.

This chain uses TRBV6-2 or TRBV6-3 with TRBJ2-7, with D perhaps being TRBD1 or TRBD2 (5 bases each). Trimming shortened V by 7 bases and J by 1 base, and 17 bases separated the two germline ends. CDR1 and CDR2 (germline): MNHEY, SVGEGT. The CDR3 is made up of 15 amino acids. The CDR3 sequence is CASNPRGGRSYEQYF. The CDR3, as DNA: TGTGCCAGCAATCCACGGGGCGGAAGATCCTACGAGCAGTACTTC.

This clonotype occurred many times. The V call is TRBV5-1, the J call TRBJ1-2; 8 bases map to TRBD1. The trim removed 3 bases at V and 0 bases at J, leaving 10 bases unmatched. CDR1 is SGHRS, CDR2 YFSETQ, per germline. This CDR3 has 17 amino acids. CDR3 loop: CASSWLTGALANYGYTF. For the CDR3, the DNA is TGCGCCAGCAGCTGGCTGACAGGGGCCCTAGCTAACTATGGCTACACCTTC.

The J gene is TRBJ2-7, the V gene TRBV25-1, with D uncertain. Per germline, CDR1 MGHDK and CDR2 SYGVNS. Trimming pared 1 base from V and 1 base from J, leaving 8 bases between. This CDR3 is built from 14 residues. The CDR3 DNA follows: TGTGCCAGCAGTGAATTTGGGGAATCCTACGAGCAGTACTTC. Translating it yields CASSEFGESYEQYF.

The rearrangement uses TRBV20-1 and TRBJ2-7, with 12 bases identical to TRBD1. The CDR3 spans 15 residues. Germline loops: CDR1 DFQATT, CDR2 SNEGSKA (reference sequence). J lost 5 bases, V lost 5 bases, and 10 bases had no gene match. CDR3 in amino acids: CSAPIEGQGAHEQYF. The CDR3 nucleotides are TGCAGTGCTCCCATCGAGGGACAGGGGGCCCACGAGCAGTACTTC.